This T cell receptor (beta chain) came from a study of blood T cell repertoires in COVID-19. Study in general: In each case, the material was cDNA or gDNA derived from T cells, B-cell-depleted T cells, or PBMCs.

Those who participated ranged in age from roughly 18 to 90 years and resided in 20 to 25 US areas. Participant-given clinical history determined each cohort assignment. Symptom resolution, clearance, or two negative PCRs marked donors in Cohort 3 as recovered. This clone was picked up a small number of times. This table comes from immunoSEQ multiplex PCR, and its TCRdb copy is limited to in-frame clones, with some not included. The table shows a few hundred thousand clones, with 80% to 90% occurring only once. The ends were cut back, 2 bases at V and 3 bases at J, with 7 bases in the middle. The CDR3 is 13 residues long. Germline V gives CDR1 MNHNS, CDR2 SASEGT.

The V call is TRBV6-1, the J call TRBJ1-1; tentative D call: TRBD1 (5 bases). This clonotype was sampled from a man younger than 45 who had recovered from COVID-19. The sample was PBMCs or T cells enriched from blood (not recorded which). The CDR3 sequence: CASSERGDTEAFF. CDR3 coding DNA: TGTGCCAGCAGTGAACGGGGGGACACTGAAGCTTTCTTT.